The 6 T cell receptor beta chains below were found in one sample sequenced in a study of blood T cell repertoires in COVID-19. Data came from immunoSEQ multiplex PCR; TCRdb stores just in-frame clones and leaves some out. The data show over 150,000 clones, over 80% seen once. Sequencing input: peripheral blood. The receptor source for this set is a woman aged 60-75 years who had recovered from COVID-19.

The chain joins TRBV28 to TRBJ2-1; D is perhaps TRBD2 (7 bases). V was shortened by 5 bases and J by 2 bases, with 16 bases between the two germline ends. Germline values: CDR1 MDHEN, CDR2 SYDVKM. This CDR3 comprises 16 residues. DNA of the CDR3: TGTGCCAGCAGTAAGGGGGGGGAGTTGACCTACAATGAGCAGTTCTTC. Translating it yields CASSKGGELTYNEQFF. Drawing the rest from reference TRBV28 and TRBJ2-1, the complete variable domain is DVKVTQSSRYLVKRTGEKVFLECVQDMDHENMFWYRQDPGLGLRLIYFSYDVKMKEKGDIPEGYSVSREKKERFSLILESASTNQTSMYLCASSKGGELTYNEQFFGPGTRLTVL.

The CDR3 reads CASRPWGGNLNTEAFF. CDR3 in DNA: TGTGCCAGCAGGCCGTGGGGGGGAAACCTGAACACTGAAGCTTTCTTT. V and J are TRBV28 and TRBJ1-1; D might be TRBD1 (5 bases). Trimming pared 6 bases from V and 0 bases from J, leaving 17 bases between. Germline V CDR1 and CDR2: MDHEN, SYDVKM. The CDR3 is made up of 16 amino acids.

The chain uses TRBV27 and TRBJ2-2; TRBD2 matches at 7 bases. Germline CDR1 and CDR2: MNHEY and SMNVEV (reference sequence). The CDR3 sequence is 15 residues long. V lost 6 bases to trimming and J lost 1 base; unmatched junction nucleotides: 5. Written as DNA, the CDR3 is TGTGCCAGCAGACCCGGGGGGTTGAACACCGGGGAGCTGTTTTTT. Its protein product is CASRPGGLNTGELFF.

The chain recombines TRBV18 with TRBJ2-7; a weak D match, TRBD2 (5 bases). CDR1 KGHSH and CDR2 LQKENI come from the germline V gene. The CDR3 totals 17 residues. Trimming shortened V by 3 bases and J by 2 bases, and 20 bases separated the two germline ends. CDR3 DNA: TGTGCCAGCTCACCCACCCGGCTAGCTAGAAAGCCCTACGAGCAGTACTTC. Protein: CASSPTRLARKPYEQYF.

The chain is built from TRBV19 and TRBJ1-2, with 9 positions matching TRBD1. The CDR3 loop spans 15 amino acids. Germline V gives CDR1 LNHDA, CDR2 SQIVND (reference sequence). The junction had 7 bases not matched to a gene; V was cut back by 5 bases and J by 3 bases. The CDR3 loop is CASSADRGWDYGYTF. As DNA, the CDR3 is TGTGCCAGTAGTGCGGACAGGGGATGGGACTATGGCTACACCTTC.

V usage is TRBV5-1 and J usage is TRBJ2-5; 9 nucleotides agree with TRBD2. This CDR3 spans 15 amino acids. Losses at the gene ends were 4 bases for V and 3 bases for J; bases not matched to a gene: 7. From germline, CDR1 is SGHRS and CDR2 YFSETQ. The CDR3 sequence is CASSANSGGEETQYF. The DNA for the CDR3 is TGCGCCAGCAGCGCGAATAGCGGGGGAGAAGAGACCCAGTACTTC.